One sample yielded the 16 T cell receptor beta chains listed below, sequenced in a study of cytomegalovirus exposure and HLA in healthy donors. PCR employed 60 Vbeta and 13 Jbeta primers. TCRdb's table, derived via immunoSEQ multiplex PCR, lists solely in-frame clones and lacks some. This repertoire shows more than 200,000 clones, 70% to 80% found once; its top ten account for 0.22%. The sample was PBMCs. These receptors all come from a girl aged 2-10 years in good health and CMV-seronegative.

The V and J genes are TRBV4-2 and TRBJ1-1; possibly TRBD1 for D (5 bases). Trimming removed 1 base from V and 5 bases from J, with 8 bases in between. The CDR3 loop spans 13 amino acids. From germline, CDR1 is LGHNA and CDR2 YNFKEQ. The CDR3 sequence: CASSQVSGTEAFF. CDR3 nucleotide sequence: TGTGCCAGCAGCCAAGTTTCAGGGACTGAAGCTTTCTTT.

The rearrangement links TRBV2 to TRBJ1-5; TRBD1 is a possible D gene (5 bases). CDR1 is SNHLY and CDR2 is FYNNEI in the germline V gene. The CDR3 length is 15 residues. Trimming stripped 6 bases from V and 0 bases from J, with 12 bases between. In DNA form, the CDR3 reads TGTGCCAGCAGGGGGGTCGGGGGTAGCAATCAGCCCCAGCATTTT. Translation gives CASRGVGGSNQPQHF.

The V gene is TRBV4-2, the J gene TRBJ2-7; 10 bases map to TRBD2. CDR3 length: 17 amino acids. V lost 1 base to trimming and J lost 3 bases; unmatched junction nucleotides: 9. Germline CDR1 is LGHNA and CDR2 is YNFKEQ. In DNA form, the CDR3 reads TGTGCCAGCAGCCAAGTTCTTAGCGGGGGGACGGACTACGAGCAGTACTTC. It yields the protein CASSQVLSGGTDYEQYF.

This clone was seen only once. The V call is TRBV15, the J call TRBJ2-1; TRBD2 agrees at 9 bases. V shed 0 bases, J shed 7 bases, and the junction held 10 bases outside the gene matches. Germline V gene data show CDR1 as LNHNV and CDR2 as YYDKDF (reference sequence). This CDR3 contains 17 residues. The CDR3 reads CATSRERRRTSVNEQFF. DNA of the CDR3: TGTGCCACCAGCAGAGAAAGAAGGAGGACTAGCGTAAATGAGCAGTTCTTC.

The gene calls are TRBV18 and TRBJ1-1; tentatively, D is TRBD1 (6 bases). The CDR3 runs to 15 residues. CDR1 and CDR2 (germline): KGHSH, LQKENI. Deletions cut 1 base from V and 1 base from J, with 10 bases between. DNA for the CDR3: TGTGCCAGCTCACCACGGGTAGGGGGGAACACTGAAGCTTTCTTT. It yields the protein CASSPRVGGNTEAFF. The complete variable domain, with remaining parts taken from reference TRBV18 and TRBJ1-1, reads NAGVMQNPRHLVRRRGQEARLRCSPMKGHSHVYWYRQLPEEGLKFMVYLQKENIIDESGMPKERFSAEFPKEGPSILRIQQVVRGDSAAYFCASSPRVGGNTEAFFGQGTRLTVV.

The rearrangement uses TRBV6-5 and TRBJ1-3; D perhaps matches TRBD1 (6 bases). This CDR3 comprises 15 residues. Germline CDR1 and CDR2: MNHEY and SVGAGI. Trimming cost V 6 bases and J 0 bases, with 12 bases left between them. CDR3: CASSLDRYSGNTIYF. DNA for the CDR3: TGTGCCAGCAGCTTGGACAGATACTCTGGAAACACCATATATTTT.

The rearrangement joins TRBV7-3 to TRBJ2-3; D is undetermined. Trimming shortened V by 5 bases and J by 9 bases, and 15 bases separated the two germline ends. The germline CDR1 and CDR2 sequences are SGHTA and FQGTGA. CDR3 size: 13 residues. The CDR3 nucleotides are TGTGCCAGCAGCCCCCTCGAGATCGGGACGCAGTATTTT. Its protein product is CASSPLEIGTQYF.

V usage is TRBV6-5 and J usage is TRBJ2-2, with D maybe TRBD2 (6 bases). The CDR3 length is 14 residues. Germline V gene lookup returns CDR1 MNHEY and CDR2 SVGAGI. V lost 7 bases, J lost 3 bases, and 12 bases lay in between. CDR3 in amino acids: CASNSRGYTGELFF. The DNA of the CDR3 is TGTGCCAGCAACTCTCGGGGGTACACCGGGGAGCTGTTTTTT.

This rearrangement joins TRBV28 to TRBJ1-1; TRBD1 might be the D (6 bases). The V and J ends lost 3 bases and 0 bases respectively, with 8 bases between them. Germline lookup yields CDR1 MDHEN and CDR2 SYDVKM. The CDR3 runs to 14 residues. CDR3: CASSFQGMNTEAFF. The DNA for the CDR3 is TGTGCCAGCAGTTTTCAGGGGATGAACACTGAAGCTTTCTTT.

This chain uses TRBV7-9 with TRBJ2-5; 8 nucleotides line up with TRBD1. V was pared by 5 bases and J by 4 bases, with 6 bases of the junction left unmatched. The CDR3 is made up of 14 amino acids. In germline, CDR1 is SEHNR, CDR2 FQNEAQ (reference sequence). The DNA for the CDR3 is TGTGCCAGCAGCCCAGACAGGGGACTAGAGACCCAGTACTTC. Translated, it gives CASSPDRGLETQYF.

This clone was counted only a few times. CDR3 coding DNA: TGTGCCAGCAGCTTGGGACTAGCGGGAGGCCCGAACACCGGGGAGCTGTTTTTT. The encoded protein is CASSLGLAGGPNTGELFF. The chain joins TRBV7-9 to TRBJ2-2; 15 nucleotides align to TRBD2. Unmatched junction bases numbered 2, after V lost 3 bases and J lost 0 bases. The CDR3 consists of 18 residues. Germline assignment: CDR1 SEHNR and CDR2 FQNEAQ (reference sequence).

This chain joins TRBV14 and TRBJ2-2; a possible D gene is TRBD2 (6 bases). Germline V gene data show CDR1 as SGHDN and CDR2 as FVKESK. V was cut by 4 bases and J by 1 base, with 13 bases left in between. This CDR3 region has 16 residues. The CDR3 region has the DNA TGTGCCAGCAGCCTCGGAGGGGCCAGGAACACCGGGGAGCTGTTTTTT. Its translation: CASSLGGARNTGELFF.

CDR3 sequence: CASSFFTGTGVREQYF. CDR3 sequence (DNA): TGTGCCAGCAGTTTTTTTACAGGGACAGGGGTACGCGAGCAGTACTTC. The rearrangement uses TRBV27 and TRBJ2-7, with 10 bases aligning to TRBD1. Germline CDR1 MNHEY, CDR2 SMNVEV (reference sequence). This CDR3 has 16 amino acids. V dropped 3 bases and J dropped 6; count of bases not matched to a gene: 11.

This sequence joins TRBV7-9 and TRBJ1-1; a weak D match, TRBD1 (5 bases). V lost 5 bases and J 0 bases, leaving 10 bases between the germline ends. Germline V gene data show CDR1 as SEHNR and CDR2 as FQNEAQ (reference sequence). The CDR3 consists of 14 residues. The CDR3 is CASSQQVLNTEAFF. The CDR3 bases are TGTGCCAGCAGCCAACAGGTTTTGAACACTGAAGCTTTCTTT. The full variable domain, in which reference TRBV7-9 and TRBJ1-1 provide the parts outside the CDR3, is DTGVSQNPRHKITKRGQNVTFRCDPISEHNRLYWYRQTLGQGPEFLTYFQNEAQLEKSRLLSDRFSAERPKGSFSTLEIQRTEQGDSAMYLCASSQQVLNTEAFFGQGTRLTVV.

In this sample, this clone turned up a few times. The chain links TRBV10-3 to TRBJ2-3; D may be TRBD2 (5 bases). V was pared by 0 bases and J by 8 bases, with 6 bases between. The length of the CDR3 is 12 residues. Germline assignment: CDR1 ENHRY and CDR2 SYGVKD. CDR3 DNA sequence: TGTGCCATCAGTGAGTCAGAGGGTACGCAGTATTTT. Protein product: CAISESEGTQYF.

In nucleotides, the CDR3 is TGTGCCAGCAGTGAAATGGCTGGCCGTGCTGAGCAGTTCTTC. This encodes CASSEMAGRAEQFF. The gene calls are TRBV6-1 and TRBJ2-1; D is ambiguous. Germline V gene data show CDR1 as MNHNS and CDR2 as SASEGT. Between the trimmed V and J ends, which lost 2 bases and 9 bases, there was a span of 14 bases. The CDR3 totals 14 residues.